This record covers a single T cell receptor beta chain. Its specificity is unknown. Template switching added a universal primer binding site, and final cDNA carried unique molecular identifiers. Using its own MiXCR run on the 5' RACE reads, TCRdb lists one record per CDR3 protein. The sample yields fewer than 900,000 distinct CDR3 sequences, 21% seen once. These data belong to a study of identical twins. Findings and limits, study-wide: Shared out-of-frame alpha sequences (those common to twins) showed excess low generation probability.

Trimming cost V 8 bases and J 8 bases; bases outside gene matches: 10. Germline CDR1 is SGHRS and CDR2 is YFSETQ. There are 13 residues in the CDR3. The same data also went into a second study, on T cells expressing NK-cell markers. In that study: From sorted CD3+CD56+NKG2C+, CD3+CD56+NKG2C- and CD3+CD56-NKG2C+ T cells came the TCR beta repertoires.

This TCR was recovered from a woman younger than 30 in good health. The chain is built from TRBV5-1 and TRBJ2-1, with 7 bases identical to TRBD2. The sequenced sample was PBMCs. The CDR3 DNA follows: TGCGCCAGTGAGCGGGGTGGCGGCGATGAGCAGTTCTTC. Translation: CASERGGGDEQFF.